This TCR beta chain emerged from a study of blood T cell repertoires in COVID-19. The wider study: PBMCs, B-cell-depleted T cells, or T cells provided the cDNA or gDNA that made up the material.

The CDR3 loop spans 16 amino acids. CDR1 SGHRS and CDR2 YFSETQ come from the germline V gene. V trimming: 4 bases; J trimming: 2 bases; junction bases outside the gene matches: 12. Sequencing used immunoSEQ multiplex PCR; TCRdb keeps in-frame clones, though not all of them. The repertoire holds about 74,000 clones, with 82% as singletons. The receptor comes from a human donor in a cohort sampled during active COVID-19. The sample taken for sequencing was peripheral blood. The chain couples TRBV5-1 to TRBJ2-7, with TRBD1 matching over 7 bases. CDR3 DNA: TGCGCCAGCAGCAGTTCACAGGGGTTCCTCCCCTACGAGCAGTACTTC. Amino acid sequence: CASSSSQGFLPYEQYF.